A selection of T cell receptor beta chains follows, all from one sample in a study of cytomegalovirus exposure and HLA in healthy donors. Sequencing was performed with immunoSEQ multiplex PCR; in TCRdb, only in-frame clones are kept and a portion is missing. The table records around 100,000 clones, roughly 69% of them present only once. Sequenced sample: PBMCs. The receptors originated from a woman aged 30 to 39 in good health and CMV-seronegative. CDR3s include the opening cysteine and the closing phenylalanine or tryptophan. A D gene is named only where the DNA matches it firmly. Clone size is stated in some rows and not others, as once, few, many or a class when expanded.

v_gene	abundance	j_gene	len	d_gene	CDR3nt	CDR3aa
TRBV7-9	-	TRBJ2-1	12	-	TGTGCCAGCAGCTTCTCGGAGCGTGAGCAGTTCTTC	CASSFSEREQFF
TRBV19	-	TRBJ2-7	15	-	TGTGCCAGTAGTAGACGGACACTTTCCTCCTACGAGCAGTACTTC	CASSRRTLSSYEQYF
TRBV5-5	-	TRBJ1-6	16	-	TGTGCCAGCAGCTTGCGAGGCCAAGGCTATAATTCACCCCTCCACTTT	CASSLRGQGYNSPLHF
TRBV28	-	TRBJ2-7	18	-	TGTGCCAGCAGTTTACCGGCTCCTTTGACTACGCCTCACTACGAGCAGTACTTC	CASSLPAPLTTPHYEQYF
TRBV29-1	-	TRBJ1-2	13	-	TGCAGCGTTGAATTCGCCCAGGACTATGGCTACACCTTC	CSVEFAQDYGYTF
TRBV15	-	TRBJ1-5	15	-	TGTGCCACCAGCAAACAGCTATATAGCAATCAGCCCCAGCATTTT	CATSKQLYSNQPQHF
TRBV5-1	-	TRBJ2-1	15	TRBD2	TGCGCCAGCAGCTCCGGGACTAGCGGGAGCGATGAGCAGTTCTTC	CASSSGTSGSDEQFF
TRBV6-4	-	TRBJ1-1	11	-	TGTGCCAGCAGTCAGACACTTGGTGCTTTCTTT	CASSQTLGAFF
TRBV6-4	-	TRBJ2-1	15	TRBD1	TGTGCCAGCAGTGCCGGGACAGGGGATTCCAATGAGCAGTTCTTC	CASSAGTGDSNEQFF
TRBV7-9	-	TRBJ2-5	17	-	TGTGCCAGCAGCTTAGAGGCGGGGCGAGGGCCCCCGGAGACCCAGTACTTC	CASSLEAGRGPPETQYF
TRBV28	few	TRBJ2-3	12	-	TGTGCCAGCAGTAAACAGGGAGATACGCAGTATTTT	CASSKQGDTQYF
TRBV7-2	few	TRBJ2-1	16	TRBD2	TGTGCCAGCAGCGTATGGACTAGCGGGACTAGGGATGAGCAGTTCTTC	CASSVWTSGTRDEQFF
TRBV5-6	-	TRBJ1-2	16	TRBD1	TGTGCCAGCAGCTCGGAGTGGACAGGGGGATTCTATGGCTACACCTTC	CASSSEWTGGFYGYTF
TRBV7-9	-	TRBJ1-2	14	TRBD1	TGTGCCAGCAGCCTATTGGGACAGGACTATGGCTACACCTTC	CASSLLGQDYGYTF
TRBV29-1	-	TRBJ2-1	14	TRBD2	TGCAGCGTTGTGGCGGGAGGTACCCTCAATGAGCAGTTCTTC	CSVVAGGTLNEQFF
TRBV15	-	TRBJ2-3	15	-	TGTGCCACCAGCAGGGGACTGGGCGGCACAGATACGCAGTATTTT	CATSRGLGGTDTQYF
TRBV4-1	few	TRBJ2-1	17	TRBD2	TGCGCCAGCAGCCAAGGGGCCAAACTAGCGGGAGTTAATGAGCAGTTCTTC	CASSQGAKLAGVNEQFF
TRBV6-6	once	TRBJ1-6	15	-	TGTGCCAGCAGCATAAAACAGGGTTATGGATCACCCCTCCACTTT	CASSIKQGYGSPLHF
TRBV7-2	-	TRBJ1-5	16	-	TGTGCCAGCAGCCCCATGGCGTGGGGCAGCAATCAGCCCCAGCATTTT	CASSPMAWGSNQPQHF
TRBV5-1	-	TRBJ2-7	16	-	TGCGCCAGCAGCTTGGAATTGGAGACAGGAACCCACGAGCAGTACTTC	CASSLELETGTHEQYF
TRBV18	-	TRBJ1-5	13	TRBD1	TGTGCCAGCTCAGCAGGGGGCGGGGAGCCCCAGCATTTT	CASSAGGGEPQHF
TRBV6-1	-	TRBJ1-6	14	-	TGTGCCAGCATCTTCAGGGTGACAATTTCACCCCTCCACTTT	CASIFRVTISPLHF
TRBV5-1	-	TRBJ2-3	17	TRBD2	TGCGCCAGCAGCCCCGCAGGACTAGCGGGAGGTGCAGATACGCAGTATTTT	CASSPAGLAGGADTQYF
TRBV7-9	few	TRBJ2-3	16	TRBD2	TGTGCCAGCAGCTCGTCTAGCGGGGGAGGCACAGATACGCAGTATTTT	CASSSSSGGGTDTQYF
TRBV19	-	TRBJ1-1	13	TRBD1	TGTGCCAGTAGTCCCGACAGGGGCACTGAAGCTTTCTTT	CASSPDRGTEAFF
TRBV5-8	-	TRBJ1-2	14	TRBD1	TGTGCCAGCAGCTTGTTTCCACAGGGGGACGGCTACACCTTC	CASSLFPQGDGYTF
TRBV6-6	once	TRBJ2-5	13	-	TGTGCCAGCACCCGAGCCTACCAAGAGACCCAGTACTTC	CASTRAYQETQYF
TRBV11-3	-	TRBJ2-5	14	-	TGTGCCAGCAGCTTCGGGAGAAACCAAGAGACCCAGTACTTC	CASSFGRNQETQYF
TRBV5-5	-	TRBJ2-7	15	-	TGTGCCAGCAGCTTGGCGTTCCAGGGATCCTACGAGCAGTACTTC	CASSLAFQGSYEQYF
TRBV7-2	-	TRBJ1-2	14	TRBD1	TGTGCCAGCAGCTCGGGGACAGGATTTTATGGCTACACCTTC	CASSSGTGFYGYTF
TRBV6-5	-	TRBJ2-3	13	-	TGTGCCAGCAGGGCGGGAATGACGGATACGCAGTATTTT	CASRAGMTDTQYF
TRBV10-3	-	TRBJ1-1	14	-	TGTGCCATCAGTGTGGCAGGGTCTAACACTGAAGCTTTCTTT	CAISVAGSNTEAFF
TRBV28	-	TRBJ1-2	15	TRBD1	TGTGCCAGCAGTTTAAGGGGGGACAGTGCCTATGGCTACACCTTC	CASSLRGDSAYGYTF
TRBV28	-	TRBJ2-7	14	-	TGTGCCAGCGGGCCTGGGTTTGCAATCCCCGAGCAGTACTTC	CASGPGFAIPEQYF
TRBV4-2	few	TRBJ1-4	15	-	TGTGCCAGCAGCCAAGAATATAGGGAGGACGAAAAACTGTTTTTT	CASSQEYREDEKLFF
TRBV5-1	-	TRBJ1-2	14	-	TGCGCCAGCAGCTCGGCGGGACGGAACTATGGCTACACCTTC	CASSSAGRNYGYTF